This TCR beta chain is drawn from a study of T-cell memory formation after mild COVID-19. Study summary: In these data, TCR clusters were largely donor specific.

Study findings and constraints: Contracting clones localized mainly to CM and EM when CD4+ and mainly to EMRA when CD8+. Some clones that responded were present in memory (sampled pre-infection), which suggests cross-reactive memory joined.

In its sample, this clonotype was seen many times. The antigen remains unidentified. TCR alpha and TCR beta cDNA libraries carrying sample barcodes and UMIs came from 5'RACE with constant-segment primers. TCRdb ran MiXCR on the 5' RACE reads and lists one entry per CDR3 protein. Altogether just over 400,000 distinct CDR3 sequences are present, less than 25% being singletons, with the ten largest covering roughly 13%. Trimming pared 0 bases from V and 0 bases from J, leaving 3 bases between. Germline V gene data show CDR1 as MNHEY and CDR2 as SVGEGT. This CDR3 spans 14 amino acids. The sample consisted of PBMCs or a T cell subset sorted from them (not recorded which). The rearrangement joins TRBV6-2 or TRBV6-3 to TRBJ2-1; the D is unclear. The TCR sequence derives from an adult woman who had mild COVID-19 (a few samples of this study predate the infection). Cell type and time point are not known. CDR3 nucleotides: TGTGCCAGCAGTTACTCGAGCTCCTACAATGAGCAGTTCTTC. This encodes CASSYSSSYNEQFF.